Listed here are 22 T cell receptor beta chains from one sample, sequenced in a study of blood T cell repertoires in COVID-19. The repertoire was sequenced with immunoSEQ multiplex PCR; TCRdb's copy has only in-frame clones and lacks some. The sample lists around 100,000 clones; roughly 86% were seen once. The sample taken for sequencing was peripheral blood. The receptors originated from a man aged 35-49 years with active or convalescent COVID-19.

The chain uses TRBV2 and TRBJ2-2; 9 bases line up with TRBD1. The germline CDR1 and CDR2 sequences are SNHLY and FYNNEI. This CDR3 has 15 amino acids. V lost 6 bases, J lost 0 bases, and 2 bases stayed unmatched. This CDR3 is CASSRDRANTGELFF. DNA for the CDR3: TGTGCCAGCAGCCGGGACAGGGCGAACACCGGGGAGCTGTTTTTT. The full variable domain, in which reference TRBV2 and TRBJ2-2 provide the parts outside the CDR3, is EPEVTQTPSHQVTQMGQEVILRCVPISNHLYFYWYRQILGQKVEFLVSFYNNEISEKSEIFDDQFSVERPDGSNFTLKIRSTKLEDSAMYFCASSRDRANTGELFFGEGSRLTVL.

The V and J genes are TRBV6-6 and TRBJ2-5, with a possible D match to TRBD2 (6 bases). Germline CDR1 reads MNHNY; CDR2 reads SVGAGI (reference sequence). With 0 bases removed from V and 5 bases from J, the gap between germline ends came to 16 bases. The CDR3 extends over 16 amino acids. This CDR3 reads CASSYSMSGRWETQYF. The CDR3 DNA reads as TGTGCCAGCAGTTACTCGATGTCAGGGAGGTGGGAGACCCAGTACTTC.

The V call is TRBV29-1, the J call TRBJ1-2; 10 bases fit TRBD1. Germline V gene lookup returns CDR1 SQVTM and CDR2 ANQGSEA. This CDR3 is 16 amino acids long. Trimming cost V 3 bases and J 2 bases; bases outside gene matches: 9. The CDR3 coding sequence is TGCAGCGTTGATAGGGGACAGGGGCTCGGAAACTATGGCTACACCTTC. Its translation is CSVDRGQGLGNYGYTF. The entire variable domain, with the rest obtained from reference TRBV29-1 and TRBJ1-2, is as follows: SAVISQKPSRDICQRGTSLTIQCQVDSQVTMMFWYRQQPGQSLTLIATANQGSEATYESGFVIDKFPISRPNLTFSTLTVSNMSPEDSSIYLCSVDRGQGLGNYGYTFGSGTRLTVV.

The chain couples TRBV3-1 (or the pseudogene TRBV3-2) to TRBJ2-1, with 8 bases lining up with TRBD1. Germline V gene sequence: CDR1 LGHDT, CDR2 YNNKEL (reference sequence). The V segment lost 4 bases and the J segment 6 bases; nucleotides outside the gene matches: 2. This CDR3 spans 13 amino acids. The CDR3 protein is CASSRGQGNEQFF. The CDR3 DNA follows: TGTGCCAGCAGCCGAGGACAGGGCAATGAGCAGTTCTTC.

V usage is TRBV11-2 and J usage is TRBJ2-3, with 11 bases fitting TRBD2. Germline V gene data show CDR1 as SGHAT and CDR2 as FQNNGV. CDR3 length equals 15 residues. V lost 4 bases and J lost 3; bases outside the gene matches: 3. The CDR3 reads CASSSLAGVTDTQYF. For the CDR3, the DNA is TGTGCCAGCAGCTCACTAGCGGGGGTAACAGATACGCAGTATTTT.

CDR3 amino acids: CASSIGGDQPQHF. As DNA, the CDR3 is TGTGCCAGTAGTATAGGGGGCGATCAGCCCCAGCATTTT. J is TRBJ1-5 and V is TRBV19; maybe TRBD1 (5 bases). V was trimmed by 1 base and J by 5 bases, leaving 6 bases between them. Germline V gene lookup returns CDR1 LNHDA and CDR2 SQIVND (reference sequence). The CDR3 consists of 13 residues.

V and J are TRBV19 and TRBJ1-2; 10 positions agree with TRBD1. V trimming: 3 bases; J trimming: 6 bases; junction bases outside the gene matches: 10. CDR1 is LNHDA and CDR2 is SQIVND in the germline V gene (reference sequence). The CDR3 has 16 amino acids. The CDR3 sequence is CASSIGGTGAENGYTF. For the CDR3, the DNA is TGTGCCAGTAGTATTGGTGGGACAGGGGCGGAGAATGGCTACACCTTC.

The CDR3 DNA follows: TGTGCCACCAGCGATGGGGGCAGGGTGGATGAAAAACTGTTTTTT. This translates into CATSDGGRVDEKLFF. The V gene is TRBV15, the J gene TRBJ1-4, with D perhaps TRBD1 (6 bases). The ends were cut back, 5 bases at V and 6 bases at J, with 16 bases in the middle. The CDR3 is made up of 15 amino acids. Germline V gene lookup returns CDR1 LNHNV and CDR2 YYDKDF (reference sequence).

The V gene is TRBV19, the J gene TRBJ2-7, with a weak D call TRBD2 (6 bases). Germline V lookup: CDR1 LNHDA, CDR2 SQIVND (reference sequence). The CDR3 is 14 residues long. The V end was cut by 3 bases, the J end by 6 bases, with 15 bases between. The CDR3 region has the DNA TGTGCCAGTAGTATTTCCGGCGATAGCGGCGAGCAGTACTTC. As protein: CASSISGDSGEQYF.

V is TRBV11-2 and J is TRBJ2-7, with 8 bases fitting TRBD1. Germline assignment: CDR1 SGHAT and CDR2 FQNNGV. The CDR3 length is 16 residues. The J segment lost 2 bases and the V segment lost 3 bases, leaving 9 bases of the junction unmatched. This chain's CDR3 is CASSFISGTGTYEQYF. The CDR3 DNA follows: TGTGCCAGCAGCTTCATCTCCGGGACAGGCACCTACGAGCAGTACTTC.

The J gene is TRBJ1-5, the V gene TRBV19; D may be TRBD1 (6 bases). Germline CDR1 and CDR2: LNHDA and SQIVND (reference sequence). The CDR3 is 16 amino acids. V was trimmed by 5 bases and J by 4 bases, leaving 18 bases between them. CDR3 loop: CASSLTGLWGNQPQHF. The CDR3 region has the DNA TGTGCCAGTAGTCTCACAGGGTTGTGGGGAAATCAGCCCCAGCATTTT. Combining the CDR3 with reference TRBV19 and TRBJ1-5 gives the whole variable domain DGGITQSPKYLFRKEGQNVTLSCEQNLNHDAMYWYRQDPGQGLRLIYYSQIVNDFQKGDIAEGYSVSREKKESFPLTVTSAQKNPTAFYLCASSLTGLWGNQPQHFGDGTRLSIL.

This chain connects TRBV2 to TRBJ2-7, with D tentatively TRBD2 (5 bases). V dropped 8 bases and J dropped 0 bases, with 11 bases sitting between them. The CDR3 totals 13 residues. Germline values: CDR1 SNHLY, CDR2 FYNNEI. CDR3 region: CASLRLASYEQYF. CDR3 coding DNA: TGTGCCAGCCTTCGGCTAGCCTCCTACGAGCAGTACTTC.

The chain recombines TRBV10-1 with TRBJ1-1; no reliable D call. CDR1 and CDR2 from the germline V gene are WNHNN and SYGVQD (reference sequence). The germline V and J ends were trimmed by 0 bases and 7 bases, with 21 bases remaining between them. CDR3 length equals 17 residues. The chain's CDR3 is CASSESQFPDLQNEAFF. CDR3 bases: TGCGCCAGCAGTGAGTCCCAATTCCCAGACCTACAGAATGAAGCTTTCTTT.

The V call is TRBV11-2, the J call TRBJ2-7; D possibly corresponds to TRBD2 (7 bases). CDR1 is SGHAT and CDR2 is FQNNGV in the germline V gene. The ends were cut back, 1 base at V and 3 bases at J, with 13 bases in the middle. The CDR3 loop spans 15 amino acids. Here the CDR3 DNA reads TGTGCCAGCAGCTTAGTTGGGGGGGGCAACTACGAGCAGTACTTC. This encodes CASSLVGGGNYEQYF.

This chain uses TRBV19 with TRBJ2-4; tentative D call: TRBD2 (5 bases). Trimming left V 2 bases short and J 7 bases short, with 12 bases between. The CDR3 covers 14 residues. CDR1 LNHDA and CDR2 SQIVND come from the germline V gene (reference sequence). CDR3 nucleotides: TGTGCCAGTAGTATATTTGAGGGTGGGAACATTCAGTACTTC. It is translated as CASSIFEGGNIQYF.

The gene calls are TRBV7-3 and TRBJ2-1; 11 bases align to TRBD2. CDR1 and CDR2 from the germline V gene are SGHTA and FQGTGA. The trim removed 2 bases at V and 10 bases at J, leaving 7 bases unmatched. The CDR3 spans 15 residues. The CDR3 region has the DNA TGTGCCAGCAGCTTAGGGGGACTAGCGGTAGAAGAGCAGTTCTTC. It codes for CASSLGGLAVEEQFF.

A single count supports this clone. The chain employs TRBV4-2 and TRBJ2-5; 12 bases are shared with TRBD2. This CDR3 spans 18 amino acids. CDR1 and CDR2 from the germline V gene are LGHNA and YNFKEQ. V shed 4 bases, J shed 2 bases, and the junction held 11 bases outside the gene matches. The CDR3 DNA sequence: TGTGCCAGCAGCCCAGAGCTAGCGGGGGGGCCTAGACAAGAGACCCAGTACTTC. This encodes CASSPELAGGPRQETQYF.

The chain uses TRBV5-1 and TRBJ2-1, with a possible D match to TRBD1 (5 bases). This CDR3 has 16 amino acids. Trimming took off 0 bases at V and 8 bases at J, with 18 bases between the two ends. Germline V CDR1 and CDR2: SGHRS, YFSETQ. CDR3 DNA sequence: TGCGCCAGCAGCTTGGGGCCGTTGGGGCCGGTGGATGAGCAGTTCTTC. Residues: CASSLGPLGPVDEQFF. The whole variable domain, filled in from reference TRBV5-1 and TRBJ2-1, reads KAGVTQTPRYLIKTRGQQVTLSCSPISGHRSVSWYQQTPGQGLQFLFEYFSETQRNKGNFPGRFSGRQFSNSRSEMNVSTLELGDSALYLCASSLGPLGPVDEQFFGPGTRLTVL.

The J gene is TRBJ2-1, the V gene TRBV19; weak D call: TRBD2 (6 bases). The V gene's germline CDR1 is LNHDA and CDR2 SQIVND (reference sequence). The CDR3 spans 15 residues. V gave up 7 bases and J gave up 0 bases, with 13 bases separating them. The CDR3 protein is CASNRDSGSYNEQFF. The CDR3 region has the DNA TGTGCCAGTAACCGGGACTCCGGCTCCTACAATGAGCAGTTCTTC. Full variable domain (rest looked up from reference TRBV19 and TRBJ2-1): DGGITQSPKYLFRKEGQNVTLSCEQNLNHDAMYWYRQDPGQGLRLIYYSQIVNDFQKGDIAEGYSVSREKKESFPLTVTSAQKNPTAFYLCASNRDSGSYNEQFFGPGTRLTVL.

The chain joins TRBV7-2 to TRBJ1-6; 9 bases map to TRBD1. Germline assignment: CDR1 SGHTA and CDR2 FQGNSA. Trimming took 5 bases from V and 7 from J; bases not matched to a gene: 3. The length of the CDR3 is 14 residues. The CDR3: CASSGQGHNSPLHF. The CDR3 DNA reads as TGTGCCAGCAGCGGACAGGGGCACAATTCACCCCTCCACTTT.

This chain connects TRBV11-2 to TRBJ1-2; the match to TRBD1 covers 8 bases. CDR1 and CDR2 (germline): SGHAT, FQNNGV. The CDR3 runs 15 residues. V shed 5 bases and J 5 bases; nucleotides not matched to a gene: 10. The CDR3 DNA is TGTGCCAGCAGCCCCTGGGACAGGCCTGGGTATGGCTACACCTTC. Translating it yields CASSPWDRPGYGYTF.

The chain carries TRBV7-2 and TRBJ2-1; 7 bases agree with TRBD2. Trimming removed 5 bases from V and 5 bases from J; junction bases left unmatched: 9. The CDR3 consists of 15 residues. Germline assignment: CDR1 SGHTA and CDR2 FQGNSA. The CDR3 here is CASSPGLAVDNEQFF. In nucleotides, the CDR3 is TGTGCCAGCAGCCCCGGGCTAGCGGTTGACAATGAGCAGTTCTTC.